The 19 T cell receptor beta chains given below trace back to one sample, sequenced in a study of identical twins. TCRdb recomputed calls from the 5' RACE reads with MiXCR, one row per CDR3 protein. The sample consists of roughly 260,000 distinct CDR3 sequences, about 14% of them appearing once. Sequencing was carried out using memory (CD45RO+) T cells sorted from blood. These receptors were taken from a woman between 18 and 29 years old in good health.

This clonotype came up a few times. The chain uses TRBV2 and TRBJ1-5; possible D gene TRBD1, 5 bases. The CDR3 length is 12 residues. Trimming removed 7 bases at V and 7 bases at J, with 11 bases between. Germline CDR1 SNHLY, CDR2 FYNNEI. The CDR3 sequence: CASKGEGQPQHF. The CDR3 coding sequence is TGTGCCAGCAAAGGGGAGGGGCAGCCCCAGCATTTT.

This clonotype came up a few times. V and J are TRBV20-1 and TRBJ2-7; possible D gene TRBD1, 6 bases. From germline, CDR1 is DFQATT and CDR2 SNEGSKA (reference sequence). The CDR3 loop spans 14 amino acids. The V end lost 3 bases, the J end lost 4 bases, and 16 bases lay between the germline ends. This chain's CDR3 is CSASRGRAGYEQYF. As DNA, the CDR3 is TGCAGTGCTAGCAGGGGTAGGGCTGGGTACGAGCAGTACTTC.

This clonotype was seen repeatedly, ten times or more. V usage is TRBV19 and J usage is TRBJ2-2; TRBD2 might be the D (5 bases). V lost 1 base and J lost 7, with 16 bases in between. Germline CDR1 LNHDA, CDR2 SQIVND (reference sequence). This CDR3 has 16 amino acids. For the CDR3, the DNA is TGTGCCAGTAGTATAGGAGGGCCTGGACGCGGCGGGGAGCTGTTTTTT. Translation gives CASSIGGPGRGGELFF.

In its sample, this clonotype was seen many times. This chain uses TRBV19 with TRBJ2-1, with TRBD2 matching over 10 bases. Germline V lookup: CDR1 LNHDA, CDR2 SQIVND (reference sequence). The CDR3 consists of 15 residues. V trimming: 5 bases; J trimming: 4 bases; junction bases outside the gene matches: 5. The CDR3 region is CASSSAGGSYNEQFF. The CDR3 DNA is TGTGCCAGTAGTTCAGCGGGAGGGTCGTACAATGAGCAGTTCTTC. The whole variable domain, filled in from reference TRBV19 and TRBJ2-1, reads DGGITQSPKYLFRKEGQNVTLSCEQNLNHDAMYWYRQDPGQGLRLIYYSQIVNDFQKGDIAEGYSVSREKKESFPLTVTSAQKNPTAFYLCASSSAGGSYNEQFFGPGTRLTVL.

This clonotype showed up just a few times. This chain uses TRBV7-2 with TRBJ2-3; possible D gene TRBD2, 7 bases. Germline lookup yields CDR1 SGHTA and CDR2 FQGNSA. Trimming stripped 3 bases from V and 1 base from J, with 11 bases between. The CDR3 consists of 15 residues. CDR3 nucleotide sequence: TGTGCCAGCAGCTTCCAAGGGGGGGGCACAGATACGCAGTATTTT. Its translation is CASSFQGGGTDTQYF.

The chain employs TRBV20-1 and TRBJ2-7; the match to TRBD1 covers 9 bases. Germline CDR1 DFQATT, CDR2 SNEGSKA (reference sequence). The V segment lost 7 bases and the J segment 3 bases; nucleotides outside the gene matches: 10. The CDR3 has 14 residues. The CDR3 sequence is CSGRTGQGHYEQYF. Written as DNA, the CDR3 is TGCAGTGGTCGAACGGGACAGGGCCACTACGAGCAGTACTTC.

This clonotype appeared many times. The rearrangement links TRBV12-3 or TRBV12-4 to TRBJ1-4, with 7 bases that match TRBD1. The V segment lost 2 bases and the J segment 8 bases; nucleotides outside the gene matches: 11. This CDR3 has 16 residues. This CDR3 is CASSLLGGRRREKLFF. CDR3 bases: TGTGCCAGCAGTTTATTAGGGGGCCGGCGCCGAGAAAAACTGTTTTTT.

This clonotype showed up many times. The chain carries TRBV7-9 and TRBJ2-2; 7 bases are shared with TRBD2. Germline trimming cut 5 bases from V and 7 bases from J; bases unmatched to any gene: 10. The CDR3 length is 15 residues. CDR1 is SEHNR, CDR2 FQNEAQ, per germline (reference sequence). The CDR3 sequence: CASSPLQGGGGELFF. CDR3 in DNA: TGTGCCAGCAGCCCCCTCCAGGGCGGGGGCGGGGAGCTGTTTTTT.

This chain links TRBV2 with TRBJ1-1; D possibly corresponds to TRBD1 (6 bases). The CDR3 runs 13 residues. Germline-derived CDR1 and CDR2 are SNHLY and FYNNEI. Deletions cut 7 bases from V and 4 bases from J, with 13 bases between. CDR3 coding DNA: TGTGCCAGCAAAGGGGAGACAGGCACTGAAGCTTTCTTT. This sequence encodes CASKGETGTEAFF.

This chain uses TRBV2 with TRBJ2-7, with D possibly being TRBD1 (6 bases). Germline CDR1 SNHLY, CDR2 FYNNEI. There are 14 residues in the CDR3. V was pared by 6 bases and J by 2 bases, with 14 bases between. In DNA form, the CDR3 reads TGTGCCAGCAGCGCGGTGGGACAAGCCTACGAGCAGTACTTC. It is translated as CASSAVGQAYEQYF.

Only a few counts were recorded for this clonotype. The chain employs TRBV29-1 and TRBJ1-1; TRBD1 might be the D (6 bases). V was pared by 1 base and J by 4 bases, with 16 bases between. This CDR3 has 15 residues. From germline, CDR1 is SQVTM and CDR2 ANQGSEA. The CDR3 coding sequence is TGCAGCGTTGAAGGGATACAGGGTAGGGGCACTGAAGCTTTCTTT. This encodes CSVEGIQGRGTEAFF.

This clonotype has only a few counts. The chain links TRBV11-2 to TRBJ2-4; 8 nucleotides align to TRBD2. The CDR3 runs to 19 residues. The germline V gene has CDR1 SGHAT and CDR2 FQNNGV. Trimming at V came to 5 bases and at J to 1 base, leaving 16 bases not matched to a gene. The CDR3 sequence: CASSGGAAGGIGAKNIQYF. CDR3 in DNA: TGTGCCAGCAGCGGGGGGGCCGCGGGAGGAATTGGGGCCAAAAACATTCAGTACTTC.

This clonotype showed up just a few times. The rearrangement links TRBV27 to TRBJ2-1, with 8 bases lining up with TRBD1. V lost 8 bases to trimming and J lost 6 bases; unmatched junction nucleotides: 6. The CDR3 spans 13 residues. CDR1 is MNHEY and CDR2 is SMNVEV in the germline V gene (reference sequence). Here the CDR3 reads CASYRGTGNEQFF. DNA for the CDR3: TGTGCCAGCTACAGGGGGACGGGCAATGAGCAGTTCTTC.

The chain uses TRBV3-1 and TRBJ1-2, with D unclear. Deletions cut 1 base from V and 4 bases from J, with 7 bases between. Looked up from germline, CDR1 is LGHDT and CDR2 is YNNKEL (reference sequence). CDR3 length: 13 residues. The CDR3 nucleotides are TGTGCCAGCAGCCAAGGACGTCCCTATGGCTACACCTTC. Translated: CASSQGRPYGYTF.

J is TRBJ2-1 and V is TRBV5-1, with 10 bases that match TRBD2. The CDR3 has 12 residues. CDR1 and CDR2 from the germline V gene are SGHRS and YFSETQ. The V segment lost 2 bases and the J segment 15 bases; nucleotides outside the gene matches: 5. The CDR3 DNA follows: TGCGCCAGCAGCTTCGAAGCGGGGGGGCTGTTCTTC. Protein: CASSFEAGGLFF.

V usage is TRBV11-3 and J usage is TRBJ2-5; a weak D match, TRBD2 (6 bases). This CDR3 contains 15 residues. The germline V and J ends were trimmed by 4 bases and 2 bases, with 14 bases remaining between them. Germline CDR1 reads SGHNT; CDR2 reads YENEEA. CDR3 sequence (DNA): TGTGCCAGCAGCTACCGGGGTGGAGGGCAAGAGACCCAGTACTTC. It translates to CASSYRGGGQETQYF.

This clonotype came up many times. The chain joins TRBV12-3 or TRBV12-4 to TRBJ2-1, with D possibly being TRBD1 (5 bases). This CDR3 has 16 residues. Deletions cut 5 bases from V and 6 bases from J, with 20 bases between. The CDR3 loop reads CASSPIGSTDPNEQFF. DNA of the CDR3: TGTGCCAGCAGTCCAATCGGGTCGACAGACCCCAATGAGCAGTTCTTC.

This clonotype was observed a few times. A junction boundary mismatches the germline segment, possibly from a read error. CDR3 loop: CSSSLGRSYEQYF. CDR3 nucleotides: TGTTCCAGCAGCTTAGGAAGGTCCTACGAGCAGTATTTC. The gene calls are TRBV7-9 and TRBJ2-7; no clear D gene. Germline values: CDR1 SEHNR, CDR2 FQNEAQ (reference sequence). The CDR3 extends over 13 amino acids.

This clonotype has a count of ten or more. In nucleotides, the CDR3 is TGTGCCAGCAGCCGGACAGGGATGAACACTGAAGCTTTCTTT. This codes for CASSRTGMNTEAFF. The V and J genes are TRBV7-2 and TRBJ1-1; 8 nucleotides line up with TRBD1. The CDR3 totals 14 residues. Germline CDR1 reads SGHTA; CDR2 reads FQGNSA. V trimming: 5 bases; J trimming: 0 bases; junction bases outside the gene matches: 2.